Included here is one T cell receptor (beta chain) sequence, with context. What it binds is unknown. Uncontrolled infections, other autoimmune diseases, pregnancy or lactation led to exclusion of patients. These data belong to a study of T cells in Graves' hyperthyroidism and ophthalmopathy. Background on the study: Peripheral blood was taken when the disease was first diagnosed, before any treatment began.

Study findings and constraints: Among thyroid clonotypes expanded above 0.001, most also appeared in blood.

This CDR3 spans 16 amino acids. CDR1 and CDR2 (germline): ENHRY, SYGVKD. Unmatched junction bases numbered 7, after V lost 4 bases and J lost 6 bases. RNA transcripts provided the source from which TCR beta CDR3 regions were amplified. A set of HTBI primers served as the primers for a first-round RT-PCR of the TCR CDR3. MiXCR was run by TCRdb on the multiplex PCR reads, yielding one entry per CDR3 protein. Here the sample spans about 250,000 distinct CDR3 sequences, roughly 20% being singletons. The sample comprised blood. This TCR came from a man aged 25 to 40 with Graves' ophthalmopathy. The V gene is TRBV10-3, the J gene TRBJ1-6; 9 bases line up with TRBD1. CDR3 region: CAISAVGQGGNSPLHF. DNA for the CDR3: TGTGCCATCAGTGCGGTGGGACAGGGAGGTAATTCACCCCTCCACTTT.